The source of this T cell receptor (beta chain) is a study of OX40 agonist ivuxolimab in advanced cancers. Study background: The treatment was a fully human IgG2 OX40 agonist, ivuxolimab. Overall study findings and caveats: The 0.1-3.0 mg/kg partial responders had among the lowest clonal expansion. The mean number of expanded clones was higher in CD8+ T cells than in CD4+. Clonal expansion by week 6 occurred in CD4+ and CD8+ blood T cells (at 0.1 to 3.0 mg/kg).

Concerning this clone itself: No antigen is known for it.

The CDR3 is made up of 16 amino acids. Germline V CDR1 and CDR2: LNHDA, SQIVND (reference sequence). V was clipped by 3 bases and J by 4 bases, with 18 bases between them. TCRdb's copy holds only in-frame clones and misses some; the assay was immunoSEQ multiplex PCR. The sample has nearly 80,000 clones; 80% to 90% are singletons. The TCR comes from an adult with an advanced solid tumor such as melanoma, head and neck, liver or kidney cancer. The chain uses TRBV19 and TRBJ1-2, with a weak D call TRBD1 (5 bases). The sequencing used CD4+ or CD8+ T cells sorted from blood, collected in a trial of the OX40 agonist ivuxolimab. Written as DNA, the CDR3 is TGTGCCAGTAGTATTTTGCCGGGGCAGGCCTCCTATGGCTACACCTTC. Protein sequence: CASSILPGQASYGYTF. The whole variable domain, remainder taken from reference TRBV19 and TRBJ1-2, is DGGITQSPKYLFRKEGQNVTLSCEQNLNHDAMYWYRQDPGQGLRLIYYSQIVNDFQKGDIAEGYSVSREKKESFPLTVTSAQKNPTAFYLCASSILPGQASYGYTFGSGTRLTVV.